This T cell receptor beta chain is drawn from a study of breast tumors, draining lymph nodes, adjacent tissues. As concerns this clonotype: Its antigen is still unknown. An end of the junction differs from the germline gene, which may be a read error.

In germline, CDR1 is SGHVS, CDR2 FQNEAQ. This CDR3 spans 13 amino acids. Breast cancer patients provided tissue from their axillary draining lymph nodes. MiXCR, applied by TCRdb to the multiplex PCR reads, yields one record per CDR3 protein. Here the sample spans around 150,000 distinct CDR3 sequences, about 31% being singletons. Study-wide results and caveats: Tumor repertoires ranked between lymph nodes and nontumor tissue in diversity, with V and J gene preferences. The data were judged consistent with most tumor T cells coming from lymph node and expanding in tumor. Tumor and nontumor repertoires were significantly more similar in luminal-like than in basal-like breast cancer. Tumor T cell lymph node origin was a supported hypothesis, not proven.

The rearrangement links TRBV7-8 to TRBJ1-1; D unresolved. Sequencing used axillary lymph node tissue. The TCR originated in a female donor with breast cancer. Some clones in this sample may be carry-over from other donors' samples. CDR3 sequence reads: CASSLGVNTEACF. For the CDR3, the DNA is TGTGCCAGCAGCTTAGGAGTGAACACTGAAGCTTGCTTT.